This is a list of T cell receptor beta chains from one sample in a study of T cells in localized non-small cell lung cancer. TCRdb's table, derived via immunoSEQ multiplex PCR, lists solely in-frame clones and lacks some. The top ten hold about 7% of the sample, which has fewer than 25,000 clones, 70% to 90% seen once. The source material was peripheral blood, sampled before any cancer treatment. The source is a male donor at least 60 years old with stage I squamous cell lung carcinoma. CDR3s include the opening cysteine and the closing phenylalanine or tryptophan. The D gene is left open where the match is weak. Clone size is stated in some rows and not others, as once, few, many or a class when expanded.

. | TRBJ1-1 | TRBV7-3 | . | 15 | CASSLTGYEGTEAFF | TGTGCCAGCAGCTTAACAGGGTACGAGGGCACTGAAGCTTTCTTT
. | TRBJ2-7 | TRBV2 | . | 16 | CASSVRRGPGPYEQYF | TGTGCCAGCAGTGTCCGGAGGGGTCCAGGGCCCTACGAGCAGTACTTC
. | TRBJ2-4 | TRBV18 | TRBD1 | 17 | CASSPVRTGGPSDIQYF | TGTGCCAGCTCACCAGTTAGGACAGGGGGTCCTTCAGACATTCAGTACTTC
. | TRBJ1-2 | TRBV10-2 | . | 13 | CASQLGELYGYTF | TGCGCCAGCCAATTAGGGGAACTCTATGGCTACACCTTC
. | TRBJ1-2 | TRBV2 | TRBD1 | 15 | CASSPQTGTNYGYTF | TGTGCCAGCAGCCCACAGACAGGGACCAACTATGGCTACACCTTC
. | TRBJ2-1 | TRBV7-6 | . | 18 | CASSLGAMGDRNYNEQFF | TGTGCCAGCAGCTTAGGGGCAATGGGGGATCGAAACTACAATGAGCAGTTCTTC
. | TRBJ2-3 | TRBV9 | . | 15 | CASSVVSVGTDTQYF | TGTGCCAGCAGCGTAGTATCCGTTGGGACAGATACGCAGTATTTT
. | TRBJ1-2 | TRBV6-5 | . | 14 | CASTRDLRNYGYTF | TGTGCCAGCACTCGGGACCTCAGAAACTATGGCTACACCTTC
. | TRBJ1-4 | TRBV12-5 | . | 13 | CATRNPGERKLFF | TGTGCTACACGCAACCCCGGAGAAAGAAAACTGTTTTTT
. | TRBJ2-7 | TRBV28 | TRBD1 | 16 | CASSLKPGQGPYEQYF | TGTGCCAGCAGCCTTAAACCGGGACAGGGGCCCTACGAGCAGTACTTC
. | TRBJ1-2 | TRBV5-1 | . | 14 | CASSLDKGPYGYTF | TGCGCCAGCAGCCTGGACAAGGGTCCGTATGGCTACACCTTC
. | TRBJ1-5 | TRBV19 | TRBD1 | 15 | CASTPQGSTNQPQHF | TGTGCCAGTACCCCACAGGGGAGTACCAATCAGCCCCAGCATTTT
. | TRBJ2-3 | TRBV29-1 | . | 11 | CSVEGVDTQYF | TGCAGCGTTGAGGGGGTAGATACGCAGTATTTT
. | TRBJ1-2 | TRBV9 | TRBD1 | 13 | CASSVSGTDGYTF | TGTGCCAGCAGCGTTTCGGGGACAGATGGCTACACCTTC
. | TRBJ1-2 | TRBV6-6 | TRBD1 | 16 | CAIRPGQGIANYGYTF | TGTGCCATCCGACCGGGACAGGGGATAGCTAACTATGGCTACACCTTC
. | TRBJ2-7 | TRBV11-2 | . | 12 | CASSPSPYEQYF | TGTGCCAGCAGCCCTTCTCCCTACGAGCAGTACTTC
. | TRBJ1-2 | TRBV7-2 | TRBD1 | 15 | CASSSSGRGSAGIFF | TGTGCCAGCAGCTCCTCGGGCAGGGGGAGCGCGGGGATCTTCTTC
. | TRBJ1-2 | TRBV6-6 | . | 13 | CASRPEGDYGYTF | TGTGCCAGCAGGCCAGAAGGGGACTATGGCTACACCTTC
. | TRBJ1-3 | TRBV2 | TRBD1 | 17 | CASSEFRQGAAGNTIYF | TGTGCCAGCAGTGAATTCCGGCAGGGGGCAGCTGGAAACACCATATATTTT
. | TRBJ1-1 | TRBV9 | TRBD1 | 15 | CASSVAGTGDTEAFF | TGTGCCAGCAGCGTAGCTGGGACAGGAGATACTGAAGCTTTCTTT
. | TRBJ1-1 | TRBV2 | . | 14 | CASSAPPLNTEAFF | TGTGCCAGCAGTGCCCCCCCATTGAACACTGAAGCTTTCTTT
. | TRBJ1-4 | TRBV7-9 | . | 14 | CASSLGSSSEKLFF | TGTGCCAGCAGCTTGGGGAGTTCTAGTGAAAAACTGTTTTTT
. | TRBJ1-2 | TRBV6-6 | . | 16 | CASRPTSGEKSYGYTF | TGTGCCAGCAGACCAACTTCAGGGGAGAAGAGCTATGGCTACACCTTC
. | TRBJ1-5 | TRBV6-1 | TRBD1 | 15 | CASSEGRGPGQPQHF | TGTGCCAGCAGTGAAGGCAGGGGGCCAGGTCAGCCCCAGCATTTT
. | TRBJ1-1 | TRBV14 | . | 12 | CASSQGLSEAFF | TGTGCCAGCAGCCAAGGACTGAGTGAAGCTTTCTTT
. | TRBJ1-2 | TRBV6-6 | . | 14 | CASSPGEGSYGYTF | TGTGCCAGCAGCCCAGGGGAAGGGTCTTATGGCTACACCTTC
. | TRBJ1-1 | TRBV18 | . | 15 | CASSPTTDLNTEAFF | TGTGCCAGCTCACCCACGACGGATCTGAACACTGAAGCTTTCTTT
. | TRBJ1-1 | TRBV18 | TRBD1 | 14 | CASSPRGQGTEAFF | TGTGCCAGCTCACCACGGGGACAGGGGACTGAAGCTTTCTTT
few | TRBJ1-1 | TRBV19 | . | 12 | CASSKRNTEAFF | TGTGCCAGTAGTAAGCGAAACACTGAAGCTTTCTTT
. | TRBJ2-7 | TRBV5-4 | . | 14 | CASSSQGASYEQYF | TGTGCCAGCAGCTCACAAGGGGCCTCCTACGAGCAGTACTTC